A single sample is the source of the 29 T cell receptor beta chains below, sequenced in a study of cytomegalovirus exposure and HLA in healthy donors. Only in-frame clones appear in the TCRdb table, and some are missing; sequencing was by immunoSEQ multiplex PCR. The data contain under 200,000 clones, around nine tenths of them singletons. Sequenced: PBMCs. These TCRs come from a man younger than 30 in good health and CMV-seropositive.

The CDR3 spells CASSGYDREYNEQFF. Written as DNA, the CDR3 is TGTGCCAGCAGTGGGTACGATAGAGAGTACAATGAGCAGTTCTTC. This chain links TRBV2 with TRBJ2-1, with no clear D. This CDR3 has 15 residues. Looked up from germline, CDR1 is SNHLY and CDR2 is FYNNEI. With 4 bases removed from V and 4 bases from J, the gap between germline ends came to 14 bases.

The J gene is TRBJ1-4, the V gene TRBV5-1, with 9 bases matching TRBD1. The CDR3 runs to 16 residues. Germline CDR1 is SGHRS and CDR2 is YFSETQ. The J segment lost 8 bases and the V segment lost 0 bases, leaving 8 bases of the junction unmatched. CDR3 coding DNA: TGCGCCAGCAGCTTGGCCGGGGGACAGGGTTGGGAAAAACTGTTTTTT. Amino acid sequence: CASSLAGGQGWEKLFF.

The chain uses TRBV5-1 and TRBJ2-5; D call uncertain. This CDR3 region has 14 residues. CDR1 is SGHRS and CDR2 is YFSETQ in the germline V gene. With 3 bases removed from V and 2 bases from J, the gap between germline ends came to 11 bases. In nucleotides, the CDR3 is TGCGCCAGCAGCTACCCCAGTACGCAAGAGACCCAGTACTTC. This translates into CASSYPSTQETQYF.

The rearrangement uses TRBV6-1 and TRBJ2-5; perhaps TRBD2 as D (6 bases). Trimming removed 7 bases at V and 4 bases at J, with 10 bases between. The CDR3 sequence is 12 residues long. Germline CDR1 MNHNS, CDR2 SASEGT. The CDR3 nucleotides are TGTGCCAGCACCGACGGGGGAGAGACCCAGTACTTC. Its translation: CASTDGGETQYF.

The chain links TRBV18 to TRBJ2-7; TRBD2 agrees at 10 bases. Losses at the gene ends were 1 base for V and 7 bases for J; bases not matched to a gene: 7. Germline lookup yields CDR1 KGHSH and CDR2 LQKENI. This CDR3 contains 15 residues. The CDR3 region is CASSPRLAGAGEQYF. The CDR3 nucleotides are TGTGCCAGCTCACCACGGCTAGCGGGAGCGGGAGAGCAGTACTTC.

The rearrangement joins TRBV6-1 to TRBJ2-1; TRBD2 aligns across 10 bases. The CDR3 is made up of 15 amino acids. V lost 6 bases and J lost 6; bases outside the gene matches: 8. CDR1 MNHNS and CDR2 SASEGT come from the germline V gene. The CDR3 loop is CASRFTSSGSNEQFF. Here the CDR3 DNA reads TGTGCCAGCAGGTTTACCTCTAGCGGGAGCAATGAGCAGTTCTTC.

V is TRBV5-1 and J is TRBJ2-7; 8 positions match TRBD2. V lost 5 bases, J lost 0 bases, and 4 bases stayed unmatched. From germline, CDR1 is SGHRS and CDR2 YFSETQ. The CDR3 consists of 14 residues. The CDR3 protein is CASRPGTSSYEQYF. In DNA form, the CDR3 reads TGCGCCAGCAGACCCGGGACTAGCTCCTACGAGCAGTACTTC.

The chain couples TRBV27 to TRBJ2-1; D possibly corresponds to TRBD2 (6 bases). V was clipped by 3 bases and J by 5 bases, with 17 bases between them. Per germline, CDR1 MNHEY and CDR2 SMNVEV (reference sequence). The CDR3 spans 16 residues. DNA of the CDR3: TGTGCCAGCAGTTTCGACGGGAGTCCGTCCCACAATGAGCAGTTCTTC. Its translation: CASSFDGSPSHNEQFF.

This chain joins TRBV15 and TRBJ1-1; TRBD1 matches at 12 bases. CDR1 is LNHNV, CDR2 YYDKDF, per germline (reference sequence). CDR3 length: 16 residues. The junction had 4 bases not matched to a gene; V was cut back by 1 base and J by 4 bases. CDR3 sequence (DNA): TGTGCCACCAGCAGAGGGAGGGACAGGGGGCTCACTGAAGCTTTCTTT. Protein sequence: CATSRGRDRGLTEAFF.

V gene TRBV7-6 combines with J gene TRBJ2-5, with TRBD2 matching over 9 bases. Germline CDR1 and CDR2: SGHVS and FNYEAQ. This CDR3 region has 16 residues. J lost 1 base, V lost 5 bases, and 8 bases had no gene match. The CDR3 DNA sequence: TGTGCCAGCAGCCGAAGTCCTAGCGGGGCCCAAGAGACCCAGTACTTC. This encodes CASSRSPSGAQETQYF.

The rearrangement joins TRBV5-1 to TRBJ2-7; weak D call: TRBD1 (6 bases). The CDR3 runs 13 residues. CDR1 is SGHRS, CDR2 YFSETQ, per germline. Between the trimmed V and J ends, which lost 3 bases and 4 bases, there was a span of 11 bases. This chain's CDR3 is CASSSDSGYEQYF. For the CDR3, the DNA is TGCGCCAGCAGCTCGGACAGTGGTTACGAGCAGTACTTC.

V and J are TRBV7-3 and TRBJ1-1; tentative D call: TRBD1 (6 bases). V was cut by 4 bases and J by 1 base, with 10 bases left in between. CDR3 size: 14 residues. Germline V gene lookup returns CDR1 SGHTA and CDR2 FQGTGA. The CDR3 coding sequence is TGTGCCAGCAGCTCACAGGGCCCGAACACTGAAGCTTTCTTT. It translates to CASSSQGPNTEAFF.

J is TRBJ2-7 and V is TRBV5-4, with 7 bases matching TRBD1. Germline values: CDR1 SGHNT, CDR2 YYREEE (reference sequence). The CDR3 length is 15 residues. V lost 1 base and J lost 0; bases outside the gene matches: 4. CDR3: CASSLTGDGSYEQYF. CDR3 bases: TGTGCCAGCAGCTTGACAGGGGATGGCTCCTACGAGCAGTACTTC.

The rearrangement joins TRBV6-9 to TRBJ2-7, with 12 bases lining up with TRBD2. V dropped 4 bases and J dropped 6; count of bases not matched to a gene: 7. Germline V gene data show CDR1 as MNHGY and CDR2 as SVAAGI. This CDR3 is 15 amino acids long. The CDR3 region has the DNA TGTGCCAGCAGTTCGCCACTAGCGGGAGGTTCCGAGCAGTACTTC. As protein: CASSSPLAGGSEQYF.

This chain connects TRBV9 to TRBJ2-3; D may be TRBD2 (5 bases). Trimming shortened V by 4 bases and J by 2 bases, and 17 bases separated the two germline ends. From germline, CDR1 is SGDLS and CDR2 YYNGEE. The CDR3 covers 16 residues. The CDR3 DNA is TGTGCCAGCAGCCCACCACGGGATCGGGCCACAGATACGCAGTATTTT. This encodes CASSPPRDRATDTQYF.

Written as DNA, the CDR3 is TGTGCCTGGAGTGTCGGTCACGCGGGCATCCAAGAGACCCAGTACTTC. Translating gives CAWSVGHAGIQETQYF. The V gene is TRBV30, the J gene TRBJ2-5, with TRBD2 as a possible D gene (5 bases). Germline CDR1 is GTSNPN and CDR2 is SVGIG (reference sequence). Trimming took off 0 bases at V and 1 base at J, with 15 bases between the two ends. The CDR3 has 16 residues.

The V call is TRBV6-5, the J call TRBJ2-7; 12 bases agree with TRBD2. V shed 6 bases, J shed 1 base, and the junction held 4 bases outside the gene matches. The CDR3 totals 15 residues. Germline V CDR1 and CDR2: MNHEY, SVGAGI. The CDR3 reads CASSPGLAGSYEQYF. Here the CDR3 DNA reads TGTGCCAGCAGCCCGGGACTAGCGGGTTCCTACGAGCAGTACTTC.

The chain employs TRBV6-1 and TRBJ1-4, with 7 nucleotides matching TRBD1. The CDR3 is 15 residues long. Trimming removed 3 bases from V and 3 bases from J; junction bases left unmatched: 4. Germline V CDR1 and CDR2: MNHNS, SASEGT. Written as DNA, the CDR3 is TGTGCCAGCAGTGACCCGACAGGGTCTAATGAAAAACTGTTTTTT. This translates into CASSDPTGSNEKLFF.

CDR3 amino acids: CASSFGIISGASTDTQYF. As DNA, the CDR3 is TGTGCCAGCAGCTTCGGTATTATAAGCGGAGCTAGCACAGATACGCAGTATTTT. The chain couples TRBV11-2 to TRBJ2-3; D is perhaps TRBD2 (5 bases). V gave up 3 bases and J gave up 0 bases, with 19 bases separating them. Germline values: CDR1 SGHAT, CDR2 FQNNGV. CDR3 length: 18 residues.

The chain joins TRBV27 to TRBJ2-7; the D gene is possibly TRBD1 (5 bases). V lost 4 bases and J 0 bases, leaving 16 bases between the germline ends. The CDR3 covers 16 residues. From germline, CDR1 is MNHEY and CDR2 SMNVEV (reference sequence). The CDR3 DNA reads TGTGCCAGCAGTTCAACGACACAGGTAACCTCCTACGAGCAGTACTTC. It specifies CASSSTTQVTSYEQYF.

This clone showed up just a few times. J is TRBJ2-4 and V is TRBV2; 7 bases are a match to TRBD2. The length of the CDR3 is 13 residues. CDR1 is SNHLY, CDR2 FYNNEI, per germline. V shed 10 bases, J shed 5 bases, and the junction held 8 bases outside the gene matches. The CDR3 DNA follows: TGTGCCACCGCCAGACGGGAGGAAAACATTCAGTACTTC. This gives the protein CATARREENIQYF.

The chain employs TRBV10-3 and TRBJ2-5, with 11 bases matching TRBD2. Germline V gene data show CDR1 as ENHRY and CDR2 as SYGVKD. V was pared by 0 bases and J by 4 bases, with 4 bases of the junction left unmatched. CDR3 length: 16 residues. CDR3: CAISESGLAGGETQYF. CDR3 DNA sequence: TGTGCCATCAGTGAGTCAGGTCTAGCGGGAGGAGAGACCCAGTACTTC.

V gene TRBV6-6 combines with J gene TRBJ2-4; a weak D match, TRBD1 (7 bases). The CDR3 length is 16 residues. Per germline, CDR1 MNHNY and CDR2 SVGAGI (reference sequence). The V and J ends lost 9 bases and 0 bases respectively, with 18 bases between them. CDR3 sequence reads: CASSGGTDLAKNIQYF. CDR3 bases: TGTGCCAGTTCCGGAGGGACAGATTTAGCCAAAAACATTCAGTACTTC.

The rearrangement joins TRBV30 to TRBJ2-1; the match to TRBD2 covers 14 bases. After removal of 1 base from V and 14 bases from J, the junction contained 10 bases not matched to a gene. The length of the CDR3 is 15 residues. The V gene's germline CDR1 is GTSNPN and CDR2 SVGIG (reference sequence). CDR3 amino acids: CAWSGPGLAGVQEFF. The CDR3 DNA reads TGTGCCTGGAGTGGGCCGGGACTAGCGGGAGTTCAGGAGTTCTTC.

The chain recombines TRBV19 with TRBJ2-7, with 8 positions matching TRBD1. Germline CDR1 reads LNHDA; CDR2 reads SQIVND (reference sequence). After removal of 0 bases from V and 4 bases from J, the junction contained 8 bases not matched to a gene. This CDR3 spans 16 amino acids. The CDR3 loop is CASSIDLNRGAYEQYF. In DNA, the CDR3 is TGTGCCAGTAGTATAGATCTGAACAGGGGGGCATACGAGCAGTACTTC.

The rearrangement joins TRBV27 to TRBJ2-2; unclear D gene. V lost 5 bases and J lost 0, with 10 bases in between. Germline V gene data show CDR1 as MNHEY and CDR2 as SMNVEV (reference sequence). This CDR3 is built from 15 residues. CDR3 nucleotides: TGTGCCAGCAGTCCTATATCCGCGAACACCGGGGAGCTGTTTTTT. Translating gives CASSPISANTGELFF.

The chain couples TRBV5-1 to TRBJ2-2; D is possibly TRBD2 (5 bases). Per the germline V gene, CDR1 is SGHRS and CDR2 is YFSETQ. The V gene lost 1 base and the J gene lost 3 bases, with 13 bases spanning the gap. The CDR3 runs to 16 residues. In DNA form, the CDR3 reads TGCGCCAGCAGCTTGAATTGGGAGCGCTACACCGGGGAGCTGTTTTTT. It translates to CASSLNWERYTGELFF.

The chain carries TRBV20-1 and TRBJ2-7; D gene unclear. Germline V gene lookup returns CDR1 DFQATT and CDR2 SNEGSKA (reference sequence). CDR3 length: 11 residues. Trimming left V 3 bases short and J 6 bases short, with 9 bases between. The CDR3 bases are TGCAGTGCTAGTCCTAAGCGCGAGCAGTACTTC. Translating it yields CSASPKREQYF.

The chain links TRBV7-2 to TRBJ2-1; 8 positions match TRBD2. The length of the CDR3 is 15 residues. V trimming: 5 bases; J trimming: 9 bases; junction bases outside the gene matches: 12. Germline V gene lookup returns CDR1 SGHTA and CDR2 FQGNSA. The CDR3 is CASSPPAGVRIEQFF. The CDR3 coding sequence is TGTGCCAGCAGCCCCCCAGCGGGAGTTAGAATTGAGCAGTTCTTC.